The 17 T cell receptor beta chains presented below share a single source sample, sequenced in a study of neurological immune-mediated disorders. TCRdb redid the calling of the 5' RACE reads with MiXCR, one entry per CDR3 protein. The table shows 85,000 to 100,000 distinct CDR3 sequences, with approximately 3.3% occurring only once. Specimen: PBMCs. These receptors came from a woman aged 18-29 years with multiple sclerosis.

This clonotype appeared a few times. The CDR3, as DNA: TGCAGTGCTAGAGACCGGGACGCGCATCAGCCCCAGCATTTT. It translates to CSARDRDAHQPQHF. This chain uses TRBV20-1 with TRBJ1-5; D may be TRBD1 (5 bases). V lost 0 bases and J 5 bases, leaving 11 bases between the germline ends. CDR1 DFQATT and CDR2 SNEGSKA come from the germline V gene (reference sequence). The CDR3 has 14 amino acids.

This clonotype has ten or more counts. The chain has TRBV5-1 and TRBJ2-1; 12 bases align to TRBD2. The V gene's germline CDR1 is SGHRS and CDR2 YFSETQ. V shed 3 bases and J 6 bases; nucleotides not matched to a gene: 4. The CDR3 extends over 15 amino acids. The CDR3 nucleotides read TGCGCCAGCAGCTCCGGGACTAGCGGGTTCAATGAGCAGTTCTTC. This translates into CASSSGTSGFNEQFF.

At least ten counts were recorded for this clonotype. V is TRBV12-3 or TRBV12-4 and J is TRBJ2-3, with 9 bases fitting TRBD2. The CDR3 contains 17 residues. V shed 5 bases, J shed 5 bases, and the junction held 14 bases outside the gene matches. CDR3 DNA sequence: TGTGCCAGCAGTCTCCACTGGGCGGGGGGGCCAGGAGATACGCAGTATTTT. Its protein product is CASSLHWAGGPGDTQYF.

This clonotype has a count of ten or more. V gene TRBV5-5 combines with J gene TRBJ2-1; perhaps TRBD2 as D (6 bases). Germline V gene sequence: CDR1 SGHKS, CDR2 YYEKEE (reference sequence). Trimming shortened V by 6 bases and J by 2 bases, and 21 bases separated the two germline ends. CDR3 length equals 17 residues. CDR3: CASTPSGTAYTYNEQFF. CDR3 bases: TGTGCCAGCACCCCGTCTGGGACTGCTTACACCTACAATGAGCAGTTCTTC.

As for this clonotype: Its ends do not fully match the called genes, so a read error is possible. The genes are TRBV6-5 and TRBJ1-1; D is ambiguous. The germline gives CDR1 MNHEY, CDR2 SVGAGI. The CDR3 totals 13 residues. The CDR3 loop reads CASSYSSPVTPSF. In nucleotides, the CDR3 is TGTGCCAGCAGTTACTCCTCACCGGTCACCCCATCCTTT.

This clonotype was found many times. This chain uses TRBV20-1 with TRBJ2-6; the D is unclear. V lost 1 base and J lost 1, with 20 bases in between. The CDR3 is 19 amino acids. Germline V gives CDR1 DFQATT, CDR2 SNEGSKA (reference sequence). As DNA, the CDR3 is TGCAGTGCTAGAGTTCTGAGGACCCGAGAGGATTCTGGGGCCAACGTCCTGACTTTC. Encoded protein: CSARVLRTREDSGANVLTF.

The table lists this clonotype with many counts. CDR3 sequence (DNA): TGTGCCAGCAGTGAAAGCATGGGTGGCAGGAACTATGGCTACACCTTC. Translation gives CASSESMGGRNYGYTF. The V and J genes are TRBV25-1 and TRBJ1-2; D unclear. The V end lost 2 bases, the J end lost 2 bases, and 15 bases lay between the germline ends. The germline gives CDR1 MGHDK, CDR2 SYGVNS. CDR3 size: 16 residues.

This clonotype has at least ten counts. The chain links TRBV7-9 to TRBJ2-4; 13 positions agree with TRBD2. The V gene end was trimmed by 5 bases and the J gene end by 8 bases; junction bases not matched to a gene: 6. Germline V CDR1 and CDR2: SEHNR, FQNEAQ (reference sequence). This CDR3 is 15 amino acids long. The CDR3 DNA sequence: TGTGCCAGCAGCGAGCCGGGACTAGCGGGACACATTCAGTACTTC. Amino acids: CASSEPGLAGHIQYF.

V usage is TRBV12-3 or TRBV12-4 and J usage is TRBJ2-7; D is ambiguous. V was trimmed by 6 bases and J by 2 bases, leaving 11 bases between them. The CDR3 is 13 residues long. For the CDR3, the DNA is TGTGCCAGCAGACTGACTCTAACCTACGAGCAGTACTTC. This encodes CASRLTLTYEQYF.

Many counts were recorded for this clonotype. The J gene is TRBJ1-1, the V gene TRBV6-2 or TRBV6-3; D not certain. CDR1 is MNHEY, CDR2 SVGEGT, per germline. The CDR3 spans 13 residues. V lost 5 bases to trimming and J lost 3 bases, with 10 bases between them. The CDR3 sequence is CASSRYPYTEAFF. DNA of the CDR3: TGTGCCAGCAGTCGATACCCTTACACTGAAGCTTTCTTT.

At least ten counts were recorded for this clonotype. The V call is TRBV14, the J call TRBJ2-2, with D perhaps matching TRBD1 (5 bases). CDR3 length equals 15 residues. The germline V and J ends were trimmed by 0 bases and 7 bases, with 12 bases remaining between them. Germline V lookup: CDR1 SGHDN, CDR2 FVKESK. This CDR3 is CASSQDRVIGGELFF. The DNA for the CDR3 is TGTGCCAGCAGCCAAGACAGGGTAATCGGCGGGGAGCTGTTTTTT.

This clonotype was recorded at least ten times. This chain connects TRBV30 to TRBJ1-2, with 10 bases identical to TRBD1. This CDR3 contains 13 residues. Trimming cost V 3 bases and J 8 bases; bases outside gene matches: 6. Germline values: CDR1 GTSNPN, CDR2 SVGIG (reference sequence). The CDR3 coding sequence is TGTGCCTGGAGCCCGGGACAGGGGTTCGGCTACACCTTC. It is translated as CAWSPGQGFGYTF.

This clonotype was detected ten times or more. V gene TRBV5-1 combines with J gene TRBJ1-5, with TRBD1 identical over 12 bases. Germline assignment: CDR1 SGHRS and CDR2 YFSETQ. The CDR3 length is 15 residues. The trim removed 7 bases at V and 5 bases at J, leaving 7 bases unmatched. DNA for the CDR3: TGCGCCAGCTCCGAGGGACAGGGGGCCTATCAGCCCCAGCATTTT. Protein product: CASSEGQGAYQPQHF. The variable domain in full, with the rest retrieved from reference TRBV5-1 and TRBJ1-5, is KAGVTQTPRYLIKTRGQQVTLSCSPISGHRSVSWYQQTPGQGLQFLFEYFSETQRNKGNFPGRFSGRQFSNSRSEMNVSTLELGDSALYLCASSEGQGAYQPQHFGDGTRLSIL.

This clonotype was counted at least ten times. This rearrangement joins TRBV4-3 to TRBJ1-1; D possibly corresponds to TRBD1 (5 bases). CDR3 length equals 16 residues. The V end was cut by 0 bases, the J end by 1 base, with 12 bases between. Germline CDR1 and CDR2: LGHNA and YSLEER. CDR3 bases: TGCGCCAGCAGCCAAGATAGGAGACAGTCGAACACTGAAGCTTTCTTT. Translating gives CASSQDRRQSNTEAFF.

This clonotype has at least ten counts. The chain combines TRBV20-1 with TRBJ2-3, with D perhaps matching TRBD2 (6 bases). Germline V gene lookup returns CDR1 DFQATT and CDR2 SNEGSKA (reference sequence). This CDR3 contains 18 residues. Trimming took 4 bases from V and 0 from J, leaving 23 bases between them. The CDR3 DNA reads as TGCAGTGCTATGGGGGTAGCGGAAACGGCAATAAGCACAGATACGCAGTATTTT. It translates to CSAMGVAETAISTDTQYF.

Many counts were recorded for this clonotype. The chain links TRBV15 to TRBJ2-5; 11 nucleotides align to TRBD1. The CDR3 consists of 14 residues. Germline V CDR1 and CDR2: LNHNV, YYDKDF (reference sequence). V trimming: 6 bases; J trimming: 7 bases; junction bases outside the gene matches: 7. For the CDR3, the DNA is TGTGCCACCAGATGGACAGGGGGCTTGGGGACCCAGTACTTC. This sequence encodes CATRWTGGLGTQYF.

This clonotype came up many times. The chain joins TRBV5-1 to TRBJ2-3; D is uncertain. Germline-derived CDR1 and CDR2 are SGHRS and YFSETQ. The CDR3 runs to 13 residues. With 4 bases removed from V and 6 bases from J, the gap between germline ends came to 12 bases. The CDR3 DNA is TGCGCCAGCAGCACCTTCGTGGGGGATACGCAGTATTTT. Amino acid sequence: CASSTFVGDTQYF.